The clone carrying this T cell receptor beta chain was detected only once. In the original processing: Amplifying reference gene primers gave estimates of nucleated cell counts. TCRdb keeps only in-frame clones here, not all; method: immunoSEQ multiplex PCR. From that table come the V and J calls and clone size; the DNA was used to work out D and trimming. The repertoire holds roughly 34,000 clones, with more than 70% as singletons. The CDR3 extends over 13 amino acids. With 7 bases removed from V and 6 bases from J, the gap between germline ends came to 10 bases. Per the germline V gene, CDR1 is WSHSY and CDR2 is SAAADI. The data were obtained in a study of blood T cell repertoires in COVID-19. As for the study in general: Material from acute and convalescent COVID-19 was sourced from the United States, Italy and Spain. T cells, B-cell-depleted T cells, or PBMCs supplied cDNA or gDNA.

The chain recombines TRBV10-2 with TRBJ1-6; tentatively, D is TRBD1 (5 bases). Sequencing input: peripheral blood. The source is a human donor in a cohort sampled during active COVID-19. For the CDR3, the DNA is TGCGCCAGCACCAGACAGAGTAATTCACCCCTCCACTTT. Its protein is CASTRQSNSPLHF.